This T cell receptor (beta chain) stems from a study of read filtering for tumor transcriptome and immune sequencing (dated by TCRdb to 2018 to 2021). Context from the whole study: Of the patients in the cohort, 17 were male and around 14 were female, and their mean age was about 68 years, with a range of about 47 to 80. After DNase treatment, whole-transcriptome libraries were prepared using the TruSeq RNA Access Library Prep Kit. TCR repertoires obtained by targeted immune repertoire sequencing and by bulk whole-transcriptome sequencing performed on the same bone marrow samples were compared. A main aim was a read-filtering strategy for immune repertoire data, specifically whether clonotypes supported by a single read should be removed. TCR-region mapped reads per sample ranged from about 3.5 to 11 million with IR-seq versus only about 85 to 1273 with RNA-seq. By revised international staging, roughly 8 patients were R-ISS I, about 16 were R-ISS II and 6 or 7 were R-ISS III.

Here is what the overall study found, with its caveats: The correlation between IR-seq and RNA-seq shared clonotype proportions rose when single-read clonotypes were removed. The sorted CD138-negative fraction was not purified T cells but a mixed bone marrow immune population. IR-seq captured clonotypes at much higher depth and more reliably than RNA-seq, and smaller IR-seq throughput sufficed to identify most shared clonotypes. In IR-seq, 80% to 85% of clonotypes but approximately 3.2% of total reads were represented by single-read clonotypes, whereas in RNA-seq, less than 75% of clonotypes and more than 35% of reads were represented by single-read clonotypes.

Every patient had bone marrow sampled at the time of active disease. Ficoll-Hypaque density gradient centrifugation was used to isolate the bone marrow mononuclear cells. Myeloma plasma cells were removed and CD138-negative cells were collected by negative selection after labeling with CD138 magnetic microbeads on a MACS separator. Flow cytometry with CD138 antibodies on an Attune NxT was used to check how pure the isolated cells were. TRIzol reagent was used to extract total RNA, which was then quantified with a NanoDrop spectrophotometer. Paired RNA-seq and IR-seq were performed on the CD138-negative bone marrow sample of each patient. This clonotype was seen repeatedly, ten times or more. It lacks a known antigen. Per-base quality was not reported, and no clone a single base away is much larger than it. Starting from approximately 0.4 ug RNA, TCR libraries were constructed with the Immunoverse kit using molecular barcoded adaptors that cover the alpha/delta and beta/gamma chains. TCR library preparation used the same RNA that went into transcriptome sequencing. Sequencing of TCR libraries was carried out on an Illumina HiSeq 4000 with 2 x 150 cycles. Per the original workflow: Using MiXCR, which included quality filtering and error correction, TCR reads were aligned to human V, D, J and C references and then assembled into CDR3 clonotypes. Clonotype counts and gene usage diversity were analyzed with the tcR package in R. For inspection of raw mapping reads, RNA-seq reads were mapped by STAR aligner version 2.5.3a onto GRCh37 of the human genome. To test the effect of sequencing depth on detected clonotypes, IR-seq fastq files were randomly downsampled using Seqtk 1.3. Using fastp at Q25 and MiXCR, TCRdb reprocessed the public reads and kept productive beta chains. Duplicate CDR3 protein sequences are folded into a single record with the most common DNA and genes. The V and J calls were not made by the authors but by TCRdb's processing. The sample includes approximately 140,000 distinct CDR3 sequences, with less than 15% observed a single time. Clones ranked in the top ten supply about 8.6% of the sample.

This sequence was found in a donor at least 40 years old with multiple myeloma. The specimen sequenced was a population of CD138-negative cells sorted from bone marrow. The cell subset or site label here, explained by the study, means: bone marrow mononuclear cells depleted of CD138+ plasma/myeloma cells by negative magnetic selection.

CDR3 loop: CASSTPKSRSSYEQYF. The sequenced DNA is TGTGCCAGCAGCACACCAAAGTCAAGAAGCTCCTACGAGCAGTACTTC. The receptor chain draws on TRBV6-2 or TRBV6-3 and TRBJ2-7; the D gene assignment is ambiguous. The junction shows trimming of 6 bases on V and 0 bases on J, plus 18 bases between the germline ends. From the germline V gene, CDR1 is MNHEY and CDR2 is SVGEGT. Measured from the cysteine to the phenylalanine, the CDR3 is 16 residues long. Only the CDR3 portion is preserved as DNA: 48 bases, with reading frame beginning at the first base.